One sample yielded the 28 T cell receptor beta chains listed below, sequenced in a study of cytomegalovirus exposure and HLA in healthy donors. Here immunoSEQ multiplex PCR was the method, and the copy in TCRdb shows in-frame clones only, minus some. The sample shows roughly 190,000 clones, around 86% of them seen only once. The sample consisted of PBMCs. Source of these receptors: a man younger than 40 in good health and CMV-seropositive.

The J gene is TRBJ2-7, the V gene TRBV28, with D possibly being TRBD1 (5 bases). The ends were cut back, 5 bases at V and 1 base at J, with 18 bases in the middle. The CDR3 has 16 residues. Per the germline V gene, CDR1 is MDHEN and CDR2 is SYDVKM. The CDR3 loop is CASSPSRGQGSYEQYF. CDR3 nucleotides: TGTGCCAGCAGTCCCAGTAGGGGTCAGGGATCCTACGAGCAGTACTTC.

This chain connects TRBV27 to TRBJ2-3; no reliable D call. CDR1 is MNHEY, CDR2 SMNVEV, per germline (reference sequence). The CDR3 has 11 residues. Trimming left V 3 bases short and J 5 bases short, with 3 bases between. CDR3 coding DNA: TGTGCCAGCAGTTTCCGAGATACGCAGTATTTT. Residues: CASSFRDTQYF.

As regards this clone: Its ends do not fully match the called genes, so a read error is possible. The rearrangement joins TRBV6-4 to TRBJ2-1; 9 bases map to TRBD2. CDR1 and CDR2 (germline): MRHNA, SNTAGT. The CDR3 runs to 15 residues. The CDR3 is CASRDSSGDSNEQFF. The CDR3 DNA reads as TGTGCCAGCAGAGACTCTAGCGGGGACTCAAATGAGCAGTTCTTC.

The chain is built from TRBV18 and TRBJ1-6, with TRBD1 identical over 10 bases. This CDR3 is built from 15 residues. The J segment lost 9 bases and the V segment lost 2 bases, leaving 4 bases of the junction unmatched. The germline gives CDR1 KGHSH, CDR2 LQKENI. CDR3 loop: CASSPIGQGVSPLHF. DNA for the CDR3: TGTGCCAGCTCACCAATTGGACAGGGGGTTTCACCCCTCCACTTT.

J is TRBJ1-4 and V is TRBV7-8; tentative D call: TRBD1 (6 bases). This CDR3 is 15 amino acids long. V was clipped by 4 bases and J by 3 bases, with 12 bases between them. CDR1 is SGHVS, CDR2 FQNEAQ, per germline. The CDR3 bases are TGTGCCAGCAGCTCATACAGGGTTCCTAATGAAAAACTGTTTTTT. It translates to CASSSYRVPNEKLFF.

The genes are TRBV6-1 and TRBJ2-1; 8 bases fit TRBD2. The trim removed 6 bases at V and 8 bases at J, leaving 12 bases unmatched. Germline CDR1 is MNHNS and CDR2 is SASEGT. CDR3 length: 15 residues. The CDR3 nucleotides are TGTGCCAGCAGCCTCCAGCGGGGGCAGAGCGATGAGCAGTTCTTC. It translates to CASSLQRGQSDEQFF.

V is TRBV5-1 and J is TRBJ2-1; a possible D gene is TRBD1 (5 bases). The ends were cut back, 0 bases at V and 5 bases at J, with 12 bases in the middle. CDR1 and CDR2 (germline): SGHRS, YFSETQ. This CDR3 has 15 residues. This CDR3 is CASSLVPNRNNEQFF. CDR3 nucleotides: TGCGCCAGCAGCTTGGTCCCTAACAGGAACAATGAGCAGTTCTTC.

CDR3 sequence reads: CASSFSGRDNEQFF. DNA of the CDR3: TGCGCCAGCAGCTTTAGCGGGAGGGACAATGAGCAGTTCTTC. The chain carries TRBV5-1 and TRBJ2-1; TRBD2 matches 11 bases. CDR3 length: 14 amino acids. Germline trimming cut 2 bases from V and 5 bases from J; bases unmatched to any gene: 0. The germline V gene encodes CDR1 SGHRS and CDR2 YFSETQ.

The J gene is TRBJ2-7, the V gene TRBV6-1, with 10 bases matching TRBD2. The trim removed 5 bases at V and 2 bases at J, leaving 6 bases unmatched. Germline V gene data show CDR1 as MNHNS and CDR2 as SASEGT. The CDR3 has 15 residues. CDR3 bases: TGTGCCAGCAGTCTAGAGCGGGGGGGACCCTACGAGCAGTACTTC. This gives the protein CASSLERGGPYEQYF.

The chain carries TRBV6-1 and TRBJ1-2, with unresolved D. V lost 0 bases, J lost 6 bases, and 17 bases lay in between. Germline CDR1 and CDR2: MNHNS and SASEGT. The CDR3 is made up of 16 amino acids. This chain's CDR3 is CASSEAFEGVMHGYTF. Here the CDR3 DNA reads TGTGCCAGCAGTGAAGCGTTCGAGGGCGTGATGCATGGCTACACCTTC.

The J gene is TRBJ2-7, the V gene TRBV18; the match to TRBD2 covers 10 bases. With 8 bases clipped from V and 0 bases from J, the junction kept 13 bases outside the gene matches. The CDR3 spans 17 residues. Germline-derived CDR1 and CDR2 are KGHSH and LQKENI. CDR3 sequence (DNA): TGTGCCAGCCGCATAAAGGGAGCTAGCGGGAGCTCCTACGAGCAGTACTTC. Amino acids: CASRIKGASGSSYEQYF. Full variable domain (remainder filled in from reference TRBV18 and TRBJ2-7): NAGVMQNPRHLVRRRGQEARLRCSPMKGHSHVYWYRQLPEEGLKFMVYLQKENIIDESGMPKERFSAEFPKEGPSILRIQQVVRGDSAAYFCASRIKGASGSSYEQYFGPGTRLTVT.

This clone turned up a few times. This rearrangement joins TRBV6-5 to TRBJ1-3; the D gene is possibly TRBD1 (5 bases). The V gene's germline CDR1 is MNHEY and CDR2 SVGAGI. The CDR3 consists of 14 residues. With 6 bases removed from V and 2 bases from J, the gap between germline ends came to 11 bases. The CDR3 region has the DNA TGTGCCAGCAGATCCCCGGGGGCTGGAAACACCATATATTTT. It encodes CASRSPGAGNTIYF.

The genes are TRBV7-2 and TRBJ2-3; 11 nucleotides line up with TRBD2. V lost 6 bases to trimming and J lost 6 bases; unmatched junction nucleotides: 5. The CDR3 runs 14 residues. The germline gives CDR1 SGHTA, CDR2 FQGNSA. The CDR3 sequence is CASSSGRAGDTQYF. The CDR3 nucleotides read TGTGCCAGCAGTAGCGGGAGGGCAGGGGATACGCAGTATTTT.

The chain combines TRBV11-3 with TRBJ2-3; weak D call: TRBD2 (6 bases). V lost 5 bases, J lost 2 bases, and 20 bases lay in between. Germline assignment: CDR1 SGHNT and CDR2 YENEEA. The CDR3 is made up of 17 amino acids. The CDR3 here is CASSPDSGAVNTDTQYF. The DNA for the CDR3 is TGTGCCAGCAGCCCAGACTCGGGAGCTGTGAACACAGATACGCAGTATTTT. Combining the CDR3 with reference TRBV11-3 and TRBJ2-3 gives the whole variable domain EAGVVQSPRYKIIEKKQPVAFWCNPISGHNTLYWYLQNLGQGPELLIRYENEEAVDDSQLPKDRFSAERLKGVDSTLKIQPAELGDSAVYLCASSPDSGAVNTDTQYFGPGTRLTVL.

A word on this clone: Other nucleotide sequences in the sample specify the same CDR3. The chain uses TRBV6-1 and TRBJ2-1; 13 nucleotides align to TRBD2. With 6 bases clipped from V and 10 bases from J, the junction kept 3 bases outside the gene matches. Per germline, CDR1 MNHNS and CDR2 SASEGT. The CDR3 runs to 13 residues. Here the CDR3 DNA reads TGTGCCAGCAGAGGGACTAGCGGGAACGAGCAGTTCTTC. Its translation is CASRGTSGNEQFF.

The chain has TRBV2 and TRBJ2-1; D not certain. With 9 bases removed from V and 5 bases from J, the gap between germline ends came to 2 bases. In germline, CDR1 is SNHLY, CDR2 FYNNEI. The CDR3 spans 9 residues. Here the CDR3 DNA reads TGTGCCAGAAACAATGAGCAGTTCTTC. As protein: CARNNEQFF.

The chain has TRBV1 and TRBJ2-2; the listed D gene, TRBD1, was not tested against the DNA. TRBV1 counts as a pseudogene. The CDR3 has 14 residues. The CDR3 region has the DNA TGCACCAGCAGCCAAACCAGGGTATCCGGGGAGCTGTTTTTT. This gives the protein CTSSQTRVSGELFF.

CDR3 in amino acids: CASSGPGLGHNEQFF. CDR3 bases: TGTGCCAGCAGCGGGCCGGGACTAGGGCATAATGAGCAGTTCTTC. V usage is TRBV9 and J usage is TRBJ2-1; TRBD2 agrees at 8 bases. CDR3 size: 15 residues. Trimming took 3 bases from V and 7 from J; bases not matched to a gene: 9. Germline V gene lookup returns CDR1 SGDLS and CDR2 YYNGEE. Full variable domain (outside the CDR3, taken from reference TRBV9 and TRBJ2-1): DSGVTQTPKHLITATGQRVTLRCSPRSGDLSVYWYQQSLDQGLQFLIQYYNGEERAKGNILERFSAQQFPDLHSELNLSSLELGDSALYFCASSGPGLGHNEQFFGPGTRLTVL.

The chain employs TRBV27 and TRBJ2-4; D possibly corresponds to TRBD1 (6 bases). CDR3 length equals 13 residues. From germline, CDR1 is MNHEY and CDR2 SMNVEV (reference sequence). Trimming shortened V by 6 bases and J by 7 bases, and 13 bases separated the two germline ends. CDR3 residues: CASRQGWENIQYF. The CDR3 DNA is TGTGCCAGCAGACAGGGTTGGGAGAACATTCAGTACTTC.

The V call is TRBV7-9, the J call TRBJ1-1, with 7 nucleotides matching TRBD1. CDR1 and CDR2 (germline): SEHNR, FQNEAQ (reference sequence). V lost 3 bases to trimming and J lost 5 bases; unmatched junction nucleotides: 6. This CDR3 has 14 amino acids. The CDR3 nucleotides are TGTGCCAGCAGCTTTTTCCAGGGGGGAACTGAAGCTTTCTTT. Translated, it gives CASSFFQGGTEAFF.

This clone was seen once. The junction differs from germline at one of its ends, possibly a read error. The chain carries TRBV7-7 and TRBJ2-2; perhaps TRBD2 as D (6 bases). The CDR3 sequence is 13 residues long. CDR1 and CDR2 (germline): SSHAT, FNYEAQ (reference sequence). This chain's CDR3 is CASSLAVTGELFF. The DNA for the CDR3 is TGTGCTAGCAGCTTAGCGGTCACCGGGGAGCTGTTTTTT.

This clone showed up just a few times. V is TRBV2 and J is TRBJ2-2; D gene ambiguous. V lost 6 bases and J lost 7, with 12 bases in between. Germline lookup yields CDR1 SNHLY and CDR2 FYNNEI. The CDR3 has 13 residues. The CDR3 nucleotides read TGTGCCAGCAGGACACAAATGGACGGGGAGCTGTTTTTT. Translated: CASRTQMDGELFF.

The chain is built from TRBV28 and TRBJ2-3, with a weak D call TRBD1 (6 bases). The germline V gene has CDR1 MDHEN and CDR2 SYDVKM. The CDR3 covers 16 residues. V shed 6 bases and J shed 0 bases, with 16 bases lying between them. The CDR3 DNA reads TGTGCCAGCAGCCAGAGGACAGCAACTAGCACAGATACGCAGTATTTT. It yields the protein CASSQRTATSTDTQYF.

J is TRBJ2-7 and V is TRBV6-5; tentatively, D is TRBD2 (5 bases). This CDR3 has 15 residues. Between the trimmed V and J ends, which lost 5 bases and 0 bases, there was a span of 14 bases. Germline CDR1 MNHEY, CDR2 SVGAGI. DNA for the CDR3: TGTGCCAGCAGTCAACCATACCGGGACTCCTACGAGCAGTACTTC. The encoded protein is CASSQPYRDSYEQYF.

This sequence joins TRBV7-7 and TRBJ2-5, with 7 positions matching TRBD1. Per germline, CDR1 SSHAT and CDR2 FNYEAQ (reference sequence). There are 13 residues in the CDR3. With 5 bases clipped from V and 5 bases from J, the junction kept 5 bases outside the gene matches. This CDR3 reads CASSRTGLETQYF. In nucleotides, the CDR3 is TGTGCCAGCAGCCGGACAGGTTTGGAGACCCAGTACTTC.

The chain uses TRBV5-1 and TRBJ1-5; the D gene is possibly TRBD1 (5 bases). V was cut by 1 base and J by 5 bases, with 10 bases left in between. Per the germline V gene, CDR1 is SGHRS and CDR2 is YFSETQ. This CDR3 is built from 14 residues. The DNA for the CDR3 is TGCGCCAGCAGCTTGAGGCAGGGCGATCAGCCCCAGCATTTT. Translated, it gives CASSLRQGDQPQHF.

The V call is TRBV4-3, the J call TRBJ1-2; 8 positions agree with TRBD1. Unmatched junction bases numbered 5, after V lost 4 bases and J lost 4 bases. CDR3 length equals 14 residues. Germline loops: CDR1 LGHNA, CDR2 YSLEER. CDR3 region: CASSREDRVYGYTF. DNA of the CDR3: TGCGCCAGCAGCCGGGAGGACAGGGTCTATGGCTACACCTTC.

The rearrangement uses TRBV27 and TRBJ1-6; D gene ambiguous. The germline V gene encodes CDR1 MNHEY and CDR2 SMNVEV (reference sequence). This CDR3 spans 18 amino acids. V lost 2 bases and J lost 8, with 22 bases in between. The CDR3 sequence is CASSLGLGYGGPDSPLHF. CDR3 sequence (DNA): TGTGCCAGCAGTTTAGGATTGGGGTACGGTGGGCCCGATTCACCCCTCCACTTT.